This T cell receptor beta chain was identified in a study of OX40 agonist ivuxolimab in advanced cancers. Whole-study context: A history of anti-PD-1, anti-PD-L1 or anti-CTLA-4 therapy was acceptable, and approximately 40% had some.

Clones were sequenced by immunoSEQ multiplex PCR, and TCRdb holds only the in-frame ones, with some missing. The table lists some 83,000 clones, under 95% of them singletons. Details on this clone: The antigen is undetermined.

Overall study findings and caveats: In general, CD8+ T cells held more expanded clones than CD4+ did, on average. It was not determined which antigens were specifically recognized by the peripheral T cells that had undergone clonal expansion.

The germline V and J ends were trimmed by 0 bases and 2 bases, with 7 bases remaining between them. Germline CDR1 MNHEY, CDR2 SMNVEV (reference sequence). This CDR3 spans 14 amino acids. This clonotype was obtained from an adult with an advanced solid tumor such as melanoma, head and neck, liver or kidney cancer. The rearrangement links TRBV27 to TRBJ1-1; D unresolved. The sequenced sample was CD4+ or CD8+ T cells sorted from blood, obtained in a trial of the OX40 agonist ivuxolimab. The CDR3 DNA reads as TGTGCCAGCAGTTTATCGTTCATAAACACTGAAGCTTTCTTT. Translated: CASSLSFINTEAFF.